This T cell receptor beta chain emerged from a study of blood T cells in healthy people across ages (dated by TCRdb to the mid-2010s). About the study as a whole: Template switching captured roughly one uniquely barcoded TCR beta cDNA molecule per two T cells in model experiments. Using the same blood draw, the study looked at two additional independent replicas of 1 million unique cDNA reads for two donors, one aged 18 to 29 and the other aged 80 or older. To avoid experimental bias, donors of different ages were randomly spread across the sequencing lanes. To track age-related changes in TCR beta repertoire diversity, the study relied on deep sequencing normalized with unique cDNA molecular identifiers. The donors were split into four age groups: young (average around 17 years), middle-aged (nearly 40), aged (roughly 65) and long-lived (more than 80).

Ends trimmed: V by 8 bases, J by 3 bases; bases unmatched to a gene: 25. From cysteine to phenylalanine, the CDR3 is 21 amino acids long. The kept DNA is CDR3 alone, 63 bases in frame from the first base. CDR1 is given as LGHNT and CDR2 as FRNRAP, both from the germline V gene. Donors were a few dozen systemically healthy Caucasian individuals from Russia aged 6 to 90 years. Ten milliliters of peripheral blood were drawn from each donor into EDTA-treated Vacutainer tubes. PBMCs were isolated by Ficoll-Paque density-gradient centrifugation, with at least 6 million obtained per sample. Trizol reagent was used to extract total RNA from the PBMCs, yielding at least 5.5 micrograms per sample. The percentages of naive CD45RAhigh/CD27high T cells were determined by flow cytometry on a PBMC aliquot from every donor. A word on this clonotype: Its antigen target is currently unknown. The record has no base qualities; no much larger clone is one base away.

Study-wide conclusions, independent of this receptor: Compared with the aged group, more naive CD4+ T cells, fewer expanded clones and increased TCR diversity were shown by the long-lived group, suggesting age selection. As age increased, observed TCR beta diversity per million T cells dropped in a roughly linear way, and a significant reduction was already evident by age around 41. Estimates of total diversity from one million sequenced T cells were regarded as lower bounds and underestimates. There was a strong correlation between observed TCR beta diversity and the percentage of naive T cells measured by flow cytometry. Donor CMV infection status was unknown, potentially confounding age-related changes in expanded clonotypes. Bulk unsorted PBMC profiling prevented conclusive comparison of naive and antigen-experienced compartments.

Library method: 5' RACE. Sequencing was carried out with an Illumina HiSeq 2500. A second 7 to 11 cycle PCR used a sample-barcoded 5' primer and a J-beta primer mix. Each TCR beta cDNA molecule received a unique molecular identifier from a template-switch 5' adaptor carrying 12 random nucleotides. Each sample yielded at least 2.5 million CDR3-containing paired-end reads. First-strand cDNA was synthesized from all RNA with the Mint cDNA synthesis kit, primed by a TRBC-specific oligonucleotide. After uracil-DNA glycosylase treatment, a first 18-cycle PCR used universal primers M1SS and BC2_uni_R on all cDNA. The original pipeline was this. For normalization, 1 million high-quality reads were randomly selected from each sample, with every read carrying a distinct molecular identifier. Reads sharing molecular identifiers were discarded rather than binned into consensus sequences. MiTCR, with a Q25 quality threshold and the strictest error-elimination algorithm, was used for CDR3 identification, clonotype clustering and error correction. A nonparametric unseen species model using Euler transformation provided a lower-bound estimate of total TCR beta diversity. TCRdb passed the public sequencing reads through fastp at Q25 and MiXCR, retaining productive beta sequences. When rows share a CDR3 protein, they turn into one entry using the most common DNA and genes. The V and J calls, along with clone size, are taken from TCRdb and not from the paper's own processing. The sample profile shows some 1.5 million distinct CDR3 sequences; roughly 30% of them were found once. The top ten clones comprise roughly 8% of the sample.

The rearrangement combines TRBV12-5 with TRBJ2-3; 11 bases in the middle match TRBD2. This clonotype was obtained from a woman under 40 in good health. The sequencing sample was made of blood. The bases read TGTGCTAGTCGCTGGGACACCCGACCGGGACTAGCGGAAATCCTGACAGATACGCAGTATTTT. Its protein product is CASRWDTRPGLAEILTDTQYF. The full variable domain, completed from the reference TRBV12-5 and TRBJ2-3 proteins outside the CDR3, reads DARVTQTPRHKVTEMGQEVTMRCQPILGHNTVFWYRQTMMQGLELLAYFRNRAPLDDSGMPKDRFSAEMPDATLATLKIQPSEPRDSAVYFCASRWDTRPGLAEILTDTQYFGPGTRLTVL.